This entry describes one TCR beta chain. This entry belongs to a study of blood T cell repertoires in COVID-19. The overall study: PBMCs, B-cell-depleted T cells, or T cells were the source of the cDNA or gDNA that made up the material.

Per germline, CDR1 SGHRS and CDR2 YFSETQ. The CDR3 spans 16 residues. V was pared by 1 base and J by 5 bases, with 15 bases between. The protocol was immunoSEQ multiplex PCR, while the TCRdb copy is restricted to in-frame clones and leaves out a portion. The repertoire holds approximately 260,000 clones, with 75% to 90% as singletons. V usage is TRBV5-1 and J usage is TRBJ2-2, with D tentatively TRBD1 (6 bases). The sequencing sample was made of peripheral blood. The source is a woman in her 70s with acute or convalescent COVID-19. The CDR3 DNA sequence: TGCGCCAGCAGCTTGATGGCTACGAGGGGGACCGGGGAGCTGTTTTTT. It is translated as CASSLMATRGTGELFF.